These T cell receptor beta chains were read from a single sample in a study of T-cell reconstitution after alpha-beta-depleted transplantation in children. TCRdb reprocessed the PCR reads via MiXCR and lists one record per CDR3 protein. The data hold about 250,000 distinct CDR3 sequences, with more than 20% observed a single time. The material sequenced was PBMCs, mostly from graft donor cells, taken 360 days after TCRalphabeta/CD19-depleted stem cell transplant. The receptors were sampled from a female patient aged 2-9 years who had a stem cell transplant for congenital amegakaryocytic thrombocytopenia, so the T cells may come from the graft donor. The CDR3 runs from the conserved cysteine through the conserved F or W. The D gene is left open where the match is weak. A row's size may be missing; if present it is once, few, many or a size class.

CDR3aa	CDR3nt	v_gene	j_gene	d_gene	abundance
CASSFGLAGYNEQFF	TGTGCCAGCAGTTTCGGGCTAGCGGGGTACAATGAGCAGTTCTTC	TRBV12-3/TRBV12-4	TRBJ2-1	TRBD2	many
CSARDWAGDQPQHF	TGCAGTGCTAGAGATTGGGCAGGGGATCAGCCCCAGCATTTT	TRBV20-1	TRBJ1-5	-	many
CASSLELDGYEQYF	TGCGCCAGCAGCTTGGAGCTGGACGGATACGAGCAGTACTTC	TRBV5-1	TRBJ2-7	-	few
CASSRRDKEQYF	TGTGCCAGCAGCCGCCGGGACAAGGAGCAGTACTTC	TRBV7-2	TRBJ2-7	-	-
CATSDLILAGINEQFF	TGTGCCACCAGTGATTTGATACTAGCGGGCATCAATGAGCAGTTCTTC	TRBV24-1	TRBJ2-1	TRBD2	-
CASSLPLPGQGKDTQYF	TGTGCCAGCAGTTTACCCCTTCCGGGACAGGGGAAGGATACGCAGTATTTT	TRBV28	TRBJ2-3	TRBD1	many
CASQQFDSGNTIYF	TGTGCCAGCCAACAGTTCGACTCTGGAAACACCATATATTTT	TRBV7-6	TRBJ1-3	-	-
CASSLRAGGSTDTQYF	TGTGCCAGCAGCCTGAGAGCGGGAGGAAGCACAGATACGCAGTATTTT	TRBV7-2	TRBJ2-3	TRBD2	-
CASSLFGRPPYNEQFF	TGTGCCAGCAGCTTGTTTGGGAGACCGCCGTACAATGAGCAGTTCTTC	TRBV5-6	TRBJ2-1	-	-
CSASLGNTEAFF	TGCAGTGCTAGTTTAGGGAACACTGAAGCTTTCTTT	TRBV20-1	TRBJ1-1	-	few
CASRTTDNYGYTF	TGTGCCAGCAGGACGACAGATAACTATGGCTACACCTTC	TRBV12-3/TRBV12-4	TRBJ1-2	-	-
CASSYPAVRRGDQPQHF	TGTGCCAGCAGTTACCCGGCGGTCAGGAGGGGAGATCAGCCCCAGCATTTT	TRBV6-7	TRBJ1-5	-	-
CASSLEVAYTEAFF	TGCGCCAGCAGCTTGGAGGTTGCATACACTGAAGCTTTCTTT	TRBV5-1	TRBJ1-1	-	-
CASSLSGLGSSYNEQFF	TGTGCCAGCAGTTTATCGGGACTAGGCAGCTCCTACAATGAGCAGTTCTTC	TRBV28	TRBJ2-1	TRBD2	many
CASSTGQNNSPLHF	TGTGCCAGCTCGACGGGACAGAATAATTCACCCCTCCACTTT	TRBV18	TRBJ1-6	TRBD1	-
CASSLIGLVAGDTGELFF	TGTGCCAGCAGTTTAATCGGTTTAGTGGCAGGGGACACCGGGGAGCTGTTTTTT	TRBV12-3/TRBV12-4	TRBJ2-2	-	-
CASSLEGGSLDTQYF	TGCGCCAGCAGCTTGGAAGGGGGCAGTTTAGATACGCAGTATTTT	TRBV5-1	TRBJ2-3	TRBD1	few
CASIPTVNSGNTIYF	TGTGCCAGCATCCCGACAGTGAACTCTGGAAACACCATATATTTT	TRBV3-1	TRBJ1-3	-	-
CASSQVILGRNEQFF	TGTGCCAGCAGCCAAGTTATCCTGGGGCGGAATGAGCAGTTCTTC	TRBV4-2	TRBJ2-1	-	few
CASGRPDTEAFF	TGTGCCAGTGGACGGCCGGACACTGAAGCTTTCTTT	TRBV7-9	TRBJ1-1	-	few
CASSYSDRLPNEKLFF	TGTGCCAGCAGTTACTCTGACAGGTTACCTAATGAAAAACTGTTTTTT	TRBV6-5	TRBJ1-4	-	-
CASSYGLAGGYEQYF	TGTGCCAGCAGTTACGGGCTAGCGGGGGGATACGAGCAGTACTTC	TRBV6-5	TRBJ2-7	TRBD2	few
CASSRGHNTGELFF	TGTGCCAGCAGCCGGGGCCATAACACCGGGGAGCTGTTTTTT	TRBV3-1	TRBJ2-2	-	few
CASSPGQGPEQFF	TGTGCCAGCAGCCCCGGACAGGGGCCTGAGCAGTTCTTC	TRBV7-3	TRBJ2-1	TRBD1	-
CASSPLRDGSYEQYF	TGTGCCAGCTCACCACTCCGGGACGGTTCCTACGAGCAGTACTTC	TRBV18	TRBJ2-7	-	-
CASSFRGPPRPDTQYF	TGTGCCAGCAGCTTCAGGGGTCCACCACGGCCAGATACGCAGTATTTT	TRBV11-2	TRBJ2-3	-	-
CASSLGGTGFYNEQFF	TGCGCCAGCAGCTTGGGTGGGACAGGCTTCTACAATGAGCAGTTCTTC	TRBV5-1	TRBJ2-1	TRBD1	-
CASRGGGTDTQYF	TGTGCCAGCAGAGGAGGGGGCACAGATACGCAGTATTTT	TRBV2	TRBJ2-3	-	many
CSARDLYNEQFF	TGCAGTGCTAGAGACCTGTACAATGAGCAGTTCTTC	TRBV20-1	TRBJ2-1	-	-
CASSPQLAAGDNEQFF	TGTGCCAGCTCACCTCAACTAGCGGCTGGGGACAATGAGCAGTTCTTC	TRBV18	TRBJ2-1	TRBD2	-
CATSRDLWGDGIQETQYF	TGTGCCACCAGCAGAGATCTTTGGGGGGACGGAATCCAAGAGACCCAGTACTTC	TRBV15	TRBJ2-5	-	-
CATSDGHEAQETQYF	TGTGCCACCAGTGACGGCCATGAAGCACAAGAGACCCAGTACTTC	TRBV24-1	TRBJ2-5	-	-
CATSDSGQGAHEQYF	TGTGCCACCAGTGATTCCGGACAGGGGGCCCACGAGCAGTACTTC	TRBV24-1	TRBJ2-7	TRBD1	-
CSEGVGTEAFF	TGCAGCGAGGGAGTTGGCACTGAAGCTTTCTTT	TRBV29-1	TRBJ1-1	-	-
CASSQDGTSGVYEQYF	TGCGCCAGCAGCCAAGATGGGACTAGCGGGGTTTACGAGCAGTACTTC	TRBV4-1	TRBJ2-7	TRBD2	-
CATRGGDRASDTQYF	TGTGCCACCAGAGGTGGGGACAGGGCATCGGATACGCAGTATTTT	TRBV2	TRBJ2-3	TRBD1	few
CASSLNPTGETQYF	TGTGCCAGCAGCTTAAATCCGACCGGGGAGACCCAGTACTTC	TRBV11-2	TRBJ2-5	-	few
CAISGSGGAQSDTQYF	TGTGCCATCAGTGGTAGCGGGGGGGCCCAGTCAGATACGCAGTATTTT	TRBV10-3	TRBJ2-3	TRBD2	-
CACSCLADKRAGNNEQFF	TGTGCCTGCAGTTGTTTGGCCGATAAGCGGGCAGGTAACAATGAGCAGTTCTTC	TRBV12-3/TRBV12-4	TRBJ2-1	-	-
CASSVIGRENTDTQYF	TGTGCCAGCAGTGTCATTGGCCGGGAGAACACAGATACGCAGTATTTT	TRBV2	TRBJ2-3	-	-
CASSQEGATNEKLFF	TGTGCCAGCAGCCAAGAGGGGGCAACTAATGAAAAACTGTTTTTT	TRBV3-1	TRBJ1-4	-	few
CSARKGSGTGELFF	TGCAGTGCTAGAAAAGGGTCGGGCACCGGGGAGCTGTTTTTT	TRBV20-1	TRBJ2-2	-	few
CASSYPTTIFSYEQYF	TGTGCCAGCAGTTACCCCACGACTATATTCTCCTACGAGCAGTACTTC	TRBV6-2/TRBV6-3	TRBJ2-7	-	-
CASREHTEAFF	TGTGCCAGCAGGGAGCACACTGAAGCTTTCTTT	TRBV12-3/TRBV12-4	TRBJ1-1	-	few
CSARRGTSGSSYEQYF	TGCAGTGCTAGGAGGGGGACTAGCGGGAGCTCCTACGAGCAGTACTTC	TRBV20-1	TRBJ2-7	TRBD2	few
CSARIFNEQFF	TGCAGTGCTAGAATTTTCAATGAGCAGTTCTTC	TRBV20-1	TRBJ2-1	-	few
CASSTPGTLLYEQYF	TGTGCCAGCAGTACCCCGGGGACACTTCTCTACGAGCAGTACTTC	TRBV6-1	TRBJ2-7	-	-
CAISEPTSGKQETQYF	TGTGCCATCAGTGAGCCCACTAGCGGGAAGCAAGAGACCCAGTACTTC	TRBV10-3	TRBJ2-5	TRBD2	-
CASSQDSGAGGPGNEQFF	TGTGCCAGCAGCCAAGATTCGGGGGCGGGAGGGCCGGGCAATGAGCAGTTCTTC	TRBV4-2	TRBJ2-1	TRBD2	-
CASSQAGQLLSYNEQFF	TGCGCCAGCAGCCAAGCAGGCCAACTATTATCCTACAATGAGCAGTTCTTC	TRBV4-1	TRBJ2-1	-	-
CASSSWGQGKGGYTF	TGTGCCAGCAGTTCCTGGGGACAGGGGAAGGGTGGCTACACCTTC	TRBV27	TRBJ1-2	TRBD1	few
CASSYTGGYNEQFF	TGTGCCAGCAGTTATACTGGGGGATACAATGAGCAGTTCTTC	TRBV6-2/TRBV6-3	TRBJ2-1	-	few
CSASTGKSSPLHF	TGCAGTGCTAGTACAGGGAAGTCCTCACCCCTCCACTTT	TRBV20-1	TRBJ1-6	-	-
CASNSQGNYGYTF	TGTGCCAGCAATTCTCAGGGTAACTATGGCTACACCTTC	TRBV3-1	TRBJ1-2	-	-
CASSSRTSTDTQYF	TGTGCCAGCAGCTCTCGAACCAGCACAGATACGCAGTATTTT	TRBV5-5	TRBJ2-3	-	few